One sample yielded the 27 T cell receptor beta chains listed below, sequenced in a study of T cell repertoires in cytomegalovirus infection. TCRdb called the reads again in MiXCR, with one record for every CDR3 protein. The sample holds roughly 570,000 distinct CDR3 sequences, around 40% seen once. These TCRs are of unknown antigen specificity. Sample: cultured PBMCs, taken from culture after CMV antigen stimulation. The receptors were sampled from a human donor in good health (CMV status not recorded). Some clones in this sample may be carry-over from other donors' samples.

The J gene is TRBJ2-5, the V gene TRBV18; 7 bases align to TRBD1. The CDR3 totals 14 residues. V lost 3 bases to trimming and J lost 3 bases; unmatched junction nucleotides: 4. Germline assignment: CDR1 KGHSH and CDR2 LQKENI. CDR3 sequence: CASSPLGQKETQYF. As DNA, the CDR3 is TGTGCCAGCTCACCGTTGGGACAGAAAGAGACCCAGTACTTC.

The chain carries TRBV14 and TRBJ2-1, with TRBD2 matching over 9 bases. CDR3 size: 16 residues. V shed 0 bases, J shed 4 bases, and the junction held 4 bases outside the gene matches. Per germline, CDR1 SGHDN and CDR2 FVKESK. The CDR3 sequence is CASSQEGTSWYNEQFF. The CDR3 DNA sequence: TGTGCCAGCAGCCAAGAGGGGACTAGCTGGTACAATGAGCAGTTCTTC.

CDR3: CASSFSREFEYF. The CDR3 DNA reads as TGTGCCAGCAGTTTTAGCCGTGAGTTTGAGTACTTC. This rearrangement joins TRBV12-3 or TRBV12-4 to TRBJ2-7; D not certain. V was clipped by 3 bases and J by 11 bases, with 14 bases between them. CDR3 size: 12 residues.

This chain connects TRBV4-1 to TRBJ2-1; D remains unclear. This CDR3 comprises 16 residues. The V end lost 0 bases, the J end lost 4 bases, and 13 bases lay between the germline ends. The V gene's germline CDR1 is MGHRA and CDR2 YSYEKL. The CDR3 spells CASSQEVNAIYNEQFF. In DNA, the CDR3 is TGCGCCAGCAGCCAAGAGGTGAATGCGATATACAATGAGCAGTTCTTC.

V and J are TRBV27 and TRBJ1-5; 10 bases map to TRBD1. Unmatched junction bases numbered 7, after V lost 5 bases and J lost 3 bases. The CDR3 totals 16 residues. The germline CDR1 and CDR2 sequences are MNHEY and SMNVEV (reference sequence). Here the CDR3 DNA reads TGTGCCAGCAGTCCAAGGGACAGGGGACACAATCAGCCCCAGCATTTT. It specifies CASSPRDRGHNQPQHF.

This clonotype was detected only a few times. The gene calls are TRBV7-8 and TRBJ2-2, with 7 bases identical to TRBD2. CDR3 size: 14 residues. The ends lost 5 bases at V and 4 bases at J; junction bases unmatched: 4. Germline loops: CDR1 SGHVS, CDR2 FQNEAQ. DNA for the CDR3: TGTGCCAGCAGCGCCTCTAGCGGCACCGGGGAGCTGTTTTTT. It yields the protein CASSASSGTGELFF.

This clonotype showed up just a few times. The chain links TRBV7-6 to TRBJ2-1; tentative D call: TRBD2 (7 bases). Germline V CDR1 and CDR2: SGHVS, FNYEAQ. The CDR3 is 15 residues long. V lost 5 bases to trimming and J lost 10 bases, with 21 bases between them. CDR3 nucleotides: TGTGCCAGCAGCACCAGGGGCGGGGGATTAACAGAGCAGTTCTTC. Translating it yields CASSTRGGGLTEQFF.

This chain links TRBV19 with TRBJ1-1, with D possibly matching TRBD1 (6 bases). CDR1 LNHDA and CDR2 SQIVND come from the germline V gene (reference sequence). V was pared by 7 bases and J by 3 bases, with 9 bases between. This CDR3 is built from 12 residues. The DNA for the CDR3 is TGTGCCAGTATGGACAGCTACACTGAAGCTTTCTTT. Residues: CASMDSYTEAFF.

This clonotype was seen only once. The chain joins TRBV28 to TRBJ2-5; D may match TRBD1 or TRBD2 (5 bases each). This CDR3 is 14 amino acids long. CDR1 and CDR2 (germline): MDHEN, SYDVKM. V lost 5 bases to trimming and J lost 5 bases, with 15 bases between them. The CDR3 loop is CASSARDQEETQYF. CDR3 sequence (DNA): TGTGCCAGCAGTGCCCGGGACCAGGAGGAGACCCAGTACTTC. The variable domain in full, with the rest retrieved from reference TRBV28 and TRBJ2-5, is DVKVTQSSRYLVKRTGEKVFLECVQDMDHENMFWYRQDPGLGLRLIYFSYDVKMKEKGDIPEGYSVSREKKERFSLILESASTNQTSMYLCASSARDQEETQYFGPGTRLLVL.

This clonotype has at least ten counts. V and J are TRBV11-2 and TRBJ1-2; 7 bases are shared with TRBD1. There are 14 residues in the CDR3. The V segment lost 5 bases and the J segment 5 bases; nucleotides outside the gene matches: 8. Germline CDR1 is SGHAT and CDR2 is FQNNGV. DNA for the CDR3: TGTGCCAGCAGCCCCGGCAGGGGGGGATATGGCTACACCTTC. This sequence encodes CASSPGRGGYGYTF.

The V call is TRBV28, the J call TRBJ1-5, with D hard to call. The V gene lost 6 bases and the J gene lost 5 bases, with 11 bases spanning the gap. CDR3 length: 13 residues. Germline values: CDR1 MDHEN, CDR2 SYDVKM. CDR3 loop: CASSVDGYQPQHF. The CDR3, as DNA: TGTGCCAGCAGCGTGGACGGCTATCAGCCCCAGCATTTT.

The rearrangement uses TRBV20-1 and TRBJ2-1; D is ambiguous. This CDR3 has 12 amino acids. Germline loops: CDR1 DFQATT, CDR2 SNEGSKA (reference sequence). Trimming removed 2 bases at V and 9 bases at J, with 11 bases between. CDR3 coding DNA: TGCAGTGCTAGATCGACTTTTCCTGAGCAGTTCTTC. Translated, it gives CSARSTFPEQFF.

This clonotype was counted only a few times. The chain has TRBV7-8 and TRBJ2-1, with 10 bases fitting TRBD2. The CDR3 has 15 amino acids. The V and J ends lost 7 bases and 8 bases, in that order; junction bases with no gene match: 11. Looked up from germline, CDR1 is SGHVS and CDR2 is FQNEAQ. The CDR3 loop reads CASTSEGLAIDEQFF. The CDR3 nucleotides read TGTGCCAGCACCTCTGAGGGACTAGCGATTGATGAGCAGTTCTTC.

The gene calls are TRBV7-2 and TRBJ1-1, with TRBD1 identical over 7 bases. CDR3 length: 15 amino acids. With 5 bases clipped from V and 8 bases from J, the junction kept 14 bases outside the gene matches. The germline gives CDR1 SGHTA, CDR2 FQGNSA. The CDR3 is CASSPDRWANGEAFF. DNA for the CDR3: TGTGCCAGCAGCCCGGACAGGTGGGCTAATGGGGAAGCTTTCTTT. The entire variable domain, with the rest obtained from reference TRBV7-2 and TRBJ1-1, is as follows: GAGVSQSPSNKVTEKGKDVELRCDPISGHTALYWYRQSLGQGLEFLIYFQGNSAPDKSGLPSDRFSAERTGGSVSTLTIQRTQQEDSAVYLCASSPDRWANGEAFFGQGTRLTVV.

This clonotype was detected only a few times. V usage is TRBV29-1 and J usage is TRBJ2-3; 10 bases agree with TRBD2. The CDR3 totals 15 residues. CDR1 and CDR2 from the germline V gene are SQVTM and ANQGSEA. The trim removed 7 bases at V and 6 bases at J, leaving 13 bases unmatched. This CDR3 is CSAMGGGLASDTQYF. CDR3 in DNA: TGCAGCGCCATGGGGGGGGGACTAGCGTCCGATACGCAGTATTTT.

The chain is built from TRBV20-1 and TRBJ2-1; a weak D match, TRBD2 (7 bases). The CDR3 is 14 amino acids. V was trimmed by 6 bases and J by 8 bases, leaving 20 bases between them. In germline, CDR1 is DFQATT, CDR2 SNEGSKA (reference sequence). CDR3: CSADTWGGRDEQFF. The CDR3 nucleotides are TGCAGTGCCGACACTTGGGGGGGCCGCGATGAGCAGTTCTTC.

The CDR3 DNA sequence: TGTGCCAGCAGTCTGGACAGGGGCCTTACCTACGAGCAGTACTTC. The encoded protein is CASSLDRGLTYEQYF. The V and J genes are TRBV27 and TRBJ2-7, with 9 bases identical to TRBD1. V dropped 5 bases and J dropped 2; count of bases not matched to a gene: 7. The CDR3 sequence is 15 residues long. Germline V gives CDR1 MNHEY, CDR2 SMNVEV (reference sequence).

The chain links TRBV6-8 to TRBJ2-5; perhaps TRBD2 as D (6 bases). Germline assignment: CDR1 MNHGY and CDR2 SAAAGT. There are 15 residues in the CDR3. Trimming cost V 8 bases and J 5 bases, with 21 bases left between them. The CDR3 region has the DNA TGTGCCAGCCGCCGGATAGCGGACTCATGGGAGACCCAGTACTTC. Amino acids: CASRRIADSWETQYF.

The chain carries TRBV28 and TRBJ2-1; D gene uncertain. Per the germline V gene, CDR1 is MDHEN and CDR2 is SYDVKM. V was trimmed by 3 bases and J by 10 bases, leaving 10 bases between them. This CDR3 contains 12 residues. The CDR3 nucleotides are TGTGCCAGCAGTTTTGGGAAGCACGAGCAGTTCTTC. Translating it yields CASSFGKHEQFF.

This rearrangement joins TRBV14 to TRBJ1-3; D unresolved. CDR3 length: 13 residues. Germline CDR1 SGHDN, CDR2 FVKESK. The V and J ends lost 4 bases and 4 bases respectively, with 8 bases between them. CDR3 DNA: TGTGCCAGCAGCCGGATTGCGGGAAACACCATATATTTT. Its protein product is CASSRIAGNTIYF.

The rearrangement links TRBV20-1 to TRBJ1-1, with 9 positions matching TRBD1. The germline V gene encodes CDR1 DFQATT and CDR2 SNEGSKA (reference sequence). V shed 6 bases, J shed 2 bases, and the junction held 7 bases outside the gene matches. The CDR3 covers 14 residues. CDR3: CSAADRGVNTEAFF. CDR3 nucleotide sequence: TGCAGTGCGGCAGACAGGGGGGTTAACACTGAAGCTTTCTTT.

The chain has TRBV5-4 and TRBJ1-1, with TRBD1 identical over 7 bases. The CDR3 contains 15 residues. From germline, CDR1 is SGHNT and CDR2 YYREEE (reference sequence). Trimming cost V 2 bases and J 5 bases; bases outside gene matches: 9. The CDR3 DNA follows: TGTGCCAGCAGCTTACTCGGGACAGCTTCAACTGAAGCTTTCTTT. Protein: CASSLLGTASTEAFF. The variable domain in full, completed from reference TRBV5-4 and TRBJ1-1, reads ETGVTQSPTHLIKTRGQQVTLRCSSQSGHNTVSWYQQALGQGPQFIFQYYREEENGRGNFPPRFSGLQFPNYSSELNVNALELDDSALYLCASSLLGTASTEAFFGQGTRLTVV.

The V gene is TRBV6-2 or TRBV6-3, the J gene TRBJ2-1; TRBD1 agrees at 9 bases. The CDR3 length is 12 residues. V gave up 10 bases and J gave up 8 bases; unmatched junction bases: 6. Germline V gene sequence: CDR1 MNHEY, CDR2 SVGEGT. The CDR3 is CATGTGWDEQFF. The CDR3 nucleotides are TGTGCCACCGGGACAGGGTGGGATGAGCAGTTCTTC.

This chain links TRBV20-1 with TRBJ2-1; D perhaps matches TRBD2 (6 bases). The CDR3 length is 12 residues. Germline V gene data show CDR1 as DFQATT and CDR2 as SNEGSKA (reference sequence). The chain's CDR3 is CSLGLPYNEQFF. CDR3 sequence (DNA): TGCAGCTTGGGACTGCCCTACAATGAGCAGTTCTTC.

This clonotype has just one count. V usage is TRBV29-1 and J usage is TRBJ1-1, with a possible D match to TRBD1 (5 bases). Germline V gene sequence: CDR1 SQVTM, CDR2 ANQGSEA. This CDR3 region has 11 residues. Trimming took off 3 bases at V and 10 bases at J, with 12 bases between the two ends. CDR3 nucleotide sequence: TGCAGCGTTGACGTGGAGGGGAGAGCTTTCTTT. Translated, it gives CSVDVEGRAFF.

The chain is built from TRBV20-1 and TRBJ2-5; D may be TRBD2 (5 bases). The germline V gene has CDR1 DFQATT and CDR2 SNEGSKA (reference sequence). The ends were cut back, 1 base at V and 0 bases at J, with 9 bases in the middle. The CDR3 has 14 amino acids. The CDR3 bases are TGCAGTGCTAGAGTGACCGGGAACCAAGAGACCCAGTACTTC. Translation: CSARVTGNQETQYF.

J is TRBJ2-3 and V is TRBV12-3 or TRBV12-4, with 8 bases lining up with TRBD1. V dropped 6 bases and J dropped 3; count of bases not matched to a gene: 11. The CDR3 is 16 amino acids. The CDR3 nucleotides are TGTGCCAGCAGCCCAGGTCTGGACAGGGCAACAGATACGCAGTATTTT. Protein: CASSPGLDRATDTQYF.